The 30 T cell receptor beta chains given below trace back to one sample, sequenced in a study of vaccination and CD4 T cells after COVID-19. Their antigens remain unidentified. An Oncomine TCR Beta short-read assay was used to sequence the DNA from cultured CD4+ T cells. Each CDR3 protein is one row after TCRdb ran MiXCR on the PCR reads. The repertoire includes more than 7,500 distinct CDR3 sequences, approximately 60% of them detected once, and roughly 7.6% sits in the top ten. Treatment given: roughly 10-day PBMC culture with coronavirus spike peptide pools or control peptides (ViraFEST assay). Sequences were obtained from CD4+ T cells from blood, cultured in vitro. The receptors were sampled from a human donor who had recovered from COVID-19.

The chain uses TRBV5-1 and TRBJ1-2; 8 bases agree with TRBD1. Germline CDR1 SGHRS, CDR2 YFSETQ. This CDR3 has 15 amino acids. Trimming at V came to 4 bases and at J to 4 bases, leaving 9 bases not matched to a gene. The CDR3 DNA follows: TGCGCCAGCAGCCCAGGACAGGGATTAAGCTATGGCTACACCTTC. Its protein product is CASSPGQGLSYGYTF.

The V and J genes are TRBV12-3 or TRBV12-4 and TRBJ1-1; 8 bases line up with TRBD1. V dropped 1 base and J dropped 1; count of bases not matched to a gene: 2. This CDR3 has 15 residues. Here the CDR3 reads CASSLGTGWNTEAFF. DNA for the CDR3: TGTGCCAGCAGTTTAGGGACAGGGTGGAACACTGAAGCTTTCTTT.

This clonotype was seen a handful of times. This chain uses TRBV5-1 with TRBJ2-7, with D unresolved. With 0 bases removed from V and 2 bases from J, the gap between germline ends came to 9 bases. This CDR3 has 14 residues. Germline CDR1 is SGHRS and CDR2 is YFSETQ. DNA of the CDR3: TGCGCCAGCAGCTTGGGGGCAGGCCCCTACGAGCAGTACTTC. It is translated as CASSLGAGPYEQYF.

The chain combines TRBV7-2 with TRBJ2-3, with TRBD2 matching over 9 bases. The CDR3 runs to 17 residues. The V and J ends lost 4 bases and 1 base, in that order; junction bases with no gene match: 9. Germline values: CDR1 SGHTA, CDR2 FQGNSA. CDR3 in amino acids: CASSSAGLAGRTDTQYF. The CDR3 DNA sequence: TGTGCCAGCAGCTCCGCGGGGCTAGCGGGGCGCACAGATACGCAGTATTTT.

The count of this clonotype is one. The chain recombines TRBV11-2 with TRBJ2-1; TRBD2 aligns across 8 bases. Germline V gene sequence: CDR1 SGHAT, CDR2 FQNNGV. This CDR3 has 14 residues. Trimming took 8 bases from V and 4 from J; bases not matched to a gene: 7. CDR3 in amino acids: CASLRASGYNEQFF. DNA of the CDR3: TGTGCCAGCTTAAGGGCTAGCGGGTACAATGAGCAGTTCTTC. Filled out from reference TRBV11-2 and TRBJ2-1, the complete variable domain reads EAGVAQSPRYKIIEKRQSVAFWCNPISGHATLYWYQQILGQGPKLLIQFQNNGVVDDSQLPKDRFSAERLKGVDSTLKIQPAKLEDSAVYLCASLRASGYNEQFFGPGTRLTVL.

The genes are TRBV7-2 and TRBJ2-3; D gene unclear. The V gene's germline CDR1 is SGHTA and CDR2 FQGNSA. The CDR3 is 14 amino acids. Trimming took off 6 bases at V and 1 base at J, with 11 bases between the two ends. CDR3 protein: CASSTGSGTDTQYF. The CDR3 DNA follows: TGTGCCAGCAGTACCGGAAGCGGCACAGATACGCAGTATTTT.

The chain joins TRBV15 to TRBJ2-6; D may be TRBD2 (6 bases). The CDR3 consists of 17 residues. Germline-derived CDR1 and CDR2 are LNHNV and YYDKDF (reference sequence). Between the trimmed V and J ends, which lost 4 bases and 0 bases, there was a span of 13 bases. CDR3 protein: CATSKYGGSSGANVLTF. In DNA form, the CDR3 reads TGTGCCACCAGCAAGTACGGGGGTAGCTCTGGGGCCAACGTCCTGACTTTC.

This clonotype was seen a few times. This chain links TRBV20-1 with TRBJ1-1; 7 bases map to TRBD1. V was pared by 4 bases and J by 4 bases, with 6 bases of the junction left unmatched. Germline V gene sequence: CDR1 DFQATT, CDR2 SNEGSKA (reference sequence). This CDR3 spans 13 amino acids. The CDR3 protein is CSAKGAGGTEAFF. The CDR3 bases are TGCAGTGCTAAGGGGGCCGGGGGCACTGAAGCTTTCTTT.

V and J are TRBV20-1 and TRBJ2-7, with a weak D call TRBD2 (7 bases). Trimming pared 1 base from V and 2 bases from J, leaving 21 bases between. Per the germline V gene, CDR1 is DFQATT and CDR2 is SNEGSKA (reference sequence). The CDR3 consists of 17 residues. CDR3 sequence reads: CSARVDRGGLLTYEQYF. In DNA, the CDR3 is TGCAGTGCTAGAGTGGATCGCGGGGGCTTACTGACCTACGAGCAGTACTTC.

The chain combines TRBV24-1 with TRBJ1-2; D gene ambiguous. CDR1 KGHDR and CDR2 SFDVKD come from the germline V gene. The CDR3 totals 13 residues. Trimming removed 5 bases from V and 8 bases from J, with 14 bases in between. The CDR3 DNA sequence: TGTGCCACCAGTGTTAGTTCGGCTCAAGGCTACACCTTC. Translated: CATSVSSAQGYTF.

This clonotype was counted only a few times. The chain couples TRBV28 to TRBJ1-2; D is uncertain. There are 15 residues in the CDR3. V was clipped by 2 bases and J by 1 base, with 11 bases between them. Germline lookup yields CDR1 MDHEN and CDR2 SYDVKM. Here the CDR3 reads CASSLSVPNNYGYTF. CDR3 nucleotides: TGTGCCAGCAGTTTAAGCGTTCCGAATAACTATGGCTACACCTTC.

The V and J genes are TRBV10-3 and TRBJ1-5; the D is unclear. In germline, CDR1 is ENHRY, CDR2 SYGVKD. The length of the CDR3 is 12 residues. V lost 6 bases and J lost 0, with 3 bases in between. The CDR3 here is CAISNSNQPQHF. The CDR3 DNA reads TGTGCCATCAGCAATAGCAATCAGCCCCAGCATTTT.

The genes are TRBV20-1 and TRBJ1-2; TRBD1 aligns across 7 bases. From germline, CDR1 is DFQATT and CDR2 SNEGSKA (reference sequence). The trim removed 2 bases at V and 4 bases at J, leaving 10 bases unmatched. This CDR3 has 15 amino acids. The CDR3 sequence: CSARLTGSVSYGYTF. As DNA, the CDR3 is TGCAGTGCTAGACTGACAGGGAGCGTTAGCTATGGCTACACCTTC.

The chain carries TRBV6-5 and TRBJ1-1, with 7 positions matching TRBD1. CDR3 length: 14 amino acids. Germline CDR1 MNHEY, CDR2 SVGAGI. V lost 4 bases, J lost 0 bases, and 2 bases stayed unmatched. The CDR3 DNA is TGTGCCAGCAGTTTCGACAGGGTGAACACTGAAGCTTTCTTT. Protein product: CASSFDRVNTEAFF.

The gene calls are TRBV5-4 and TRBJ2-5; TRBD2 matches 9 bases. CDR1 SGHNT and CDR2 YYREEE come from the germline V gene (reference sequence). CDR3 length: 16 amino acids. V was pared by 0 bases and J by 2 bases, with 5 bases of the junction left unmatched. CDR3: CASSLGLAGIQETQYF. The DNA for the CDR3 is TGTGCCAGCAGCTTGGGGCTAGCGGGGATACAAGAGACCCAGTACTTC.

The CDR3 DNA follows: TGTGCCAGCAGCCAGGGCTTAGGGAGCACAGATACGCAGTATTTT. This gives the protein CASSQGLGSTDTQYF. This chain joins TRBV5-4 and TRBJ2-3, with a tentative D call TRBD1 (5 bases). Between the trimmed V and J ends, which lost 4 bases and 0 bases, there was a span of 12 bases. The germline CDR1 and CDR2 sequences are SGHNT and YYREEE (reference sequence). The CDR3 has 15 amino acids.

The gene calls are TRBV9 and TRBJ1-2; 7 positions agree with TRBD1. V lost 3 bases to trimming and J lost 4 bases; unmatched junction nucleotides: 3. Germline CDR1 and CDR2: SGDLS and YYNGEE. CDR3 size: 13 residues. The DNA of the CDR3 is TGTGCCAGCAGCGCACAGGGGTTCTATGGCTACACCTTC. The encoded protein is CASSAQGFYGYTF. Full variable domain (missing parts from reference TRBV9 and TRBJ1-2): DSGVTQTPKHLITATGQRVTLRCSPRSGDLSVYWYQQSLDQGLQFLIQYYNGEERAKGNILERFSAQQFPDLHSELNLSSLELGDSALYFCASSAQGFYGYTFGSGTRLTVV.

This clonotype is large. The chain is built from TRBV6-1 and TRBJ1-2; D is undetermined. Trimming removed 6 bases from V and 7 bases from J, with 18 bases in between. The CDR3 runs 14 residues. Germline-derived CDR1 and CDR2 are MNHNS and SASEGT. This CDR3 is CASRELRRRGGYTF. CDR3 bases: TGTGCCAGCAGAGAACTCCGTAGGCGAGGTGGCTACACCTTC.

This clonotype was observed a handful of times. V is TRBV27 and J is TRBJ1-5; TRBD1 might be the D (5 bases). V lost 6 bases, J lost 5 bases, and 20 bases lay in between. The germline V gene encodes CDR1 MNHEY and CDR2 SMNVEV (reference sequence). The CDR3 has 16 amino acids. The CDR3 protein is CASRRYSGGDHQPQHF. Here the CDR3 DNA reads TGTGCCAGCAGAAGATACTCTGGGGGGGATCATCAGCCCCAGCATTTT.

This clonotype was found a few times. V is TRBV27 and J is TRBJ2-7; maybe TRBD2 (5 bases). CDR1 and CDR2 (germline): MNHEY, SMNVEV (reference sequence). The CDR3 consists of 15 residues. The V gene lost 0 bases and the J gene lost 4 bases, with 13 bases spanning the gap. CDR3 sequence: CASSLSSRGPYEQYF. For the CDR3, the DNA is TGTGCCAGCAGTTTATCGAGCCGCGGGCCTTACGAGCAGTACTTC.

This clonotype has just a few counts. The chain employs TRBV7-2 and TRBJ1-5; D unresolved. CDR1 and CDR2 (germline): SGHTA, FQGNSA. V dropped 4 bases and J dropped 3 bases, with 16 bases sitting between them. This CDR3 has 16 amino acids. The CDR3 reads CASSSQTSNHNQPQHF. CDR3 bases: TGTGCCAGCAGCTCACAGACTAGTAACCACAATCAGCCCCAGCATTTT.

This clonotype was seen only a few times. The chain recombines TRBV20-1 with TRBJ1-2; no clear D gene. Germline V CDR1 and CDR2: DFQATT, SNEGSKA (reference sequence). V lost 6 bases, J lost 4 bases, and 21 bases lay in between. The length of the CDR3 is 15 residues. CDR3 loop: CSALHSVPGGYGYTF. In DNA, the CDR3 is TGCAGTGCACTACATTCAGTGCCGGGAGGCTATGGCTACACCTTC.

This clonotype was seen more than once but under ten times. The chain couples TRBV20-1 to TRBJ1-2, with a weak D call TRBD1 (5 bases). CDR3 length equals 14 residues. V shed 5 bases and J shed 8 bases, with 21 bases lying between them. CDR1 is DFQATT, CDR2 SNEGSKA, per germline (reference sequence). The CDR3 DNA reads as TGCAGTGCTTCCCGGGACCCCTCTGGGATAGGCTACACCTTC. Residues: CSASRDPSGIGYTF.

V usage is TRBV6-1 and J usage is TRBJ2-3, with 8 bases lining up with TRBD2. There are 15 residues in the CDR3. The germline gives CDR1 MNHNS, CDR2 SASEGT. V gave up 7 bases and J gave up 6 bases; unmatched junction bases: 12. CDR3 nucleotides: TGTGCCAGCACCCCCGGGACTAGAAGGTGGGATACGCAGTATTTT. Translation: CASTPGTRRWDTQYF.

The gene calls are TRBV6-2 or TRBV6-3 and TRBJ2-5, with a tentative D call TRBD1 (5 bases). Between the trimmed V and J ends, which lost 7 bases and 5 bases, there was a span of 17 bases. The CDR3 consists of 14 residues. Per the germline V gene, CDR1 is MNHEY and CDR2 is SVGEGT. CDR3 nucleotides: TGTGCCAGCATGCCAGGGTACGGCAGGGAGACCCAGTACTTC. It yields the protein CASMPGYGRETQYF.

The chain has TRBV6-5 and TRBJ1-1, with D maybe TRBD1 (5 bases). The V gene's germline CDR1 is MNHEY and CDR2 SVGAGI. This CDR3 comprises 15 residues. The V end lost 4 bases, the J end lost 3 bases, and 15 bases lay between the germline ends. In DNA form, the CDR3 reads TGTGCCAGCAGTTCCCCTCGGGGGGACGACACTGAAGCTTTCTTT. This translates into CASSSPRGDDTEAFF.

This clonotype was counted between two and nine times. The chain has TRBV15 and TRBJ1-6; D gene ambiguous. This CDR3 comprises 18 residues. V lost 1 base and J lost 1, with 14 bases in between. Germline V gene lookup returns CDR1 LNHNV and CDR2 YYDKDF (reference sequence). The CDR3 DNA reads as TGTGCCACCAGCAGAGGGCTGGCAGGAGGGTCCTATAATTCACCCCTCCACTTT. This gives the protein CATSRGLAGGSYNSPLHF.

The rearrangement links TRBV6-1 to TRBJ1-1, with D unresolved. CDR3 size: 11 residues. Germline V CDR1 and CDR2: MNHNS, SASEGT. The ends were cut back, 6 bases at V and 3 bases at J, with 5 bases in the middle. CDR3 nucleotides: TGTGCCAGCAGCCGGGACACTGAAGCTTTCTTT. Amino acid sequence: CASSRDTEAFF.

The CDR3, as DNA: TGTGCCAGCAGCCCCGGTAGCGGCCCCTACTACGAGCAGTACTTC. Translating gives CASSPGSGPYYEQYF. V and J are TRBV7-3 and TRBJ2-7, with D possibly matching TRBD2 (6 bases). CDR1 and CDR2 (germline): SGHTA, FQGTGA. The CDR3 runs to 15 residues. The V and J ends lost 5 bases and 3 bases respectively, with 17 bases between them.

V and J are TRBV2 and TRBJ2-3, with 7 bases identical to TRBD1. Trimming cost V 5 bases and J 3 bases; bases outside gene matches: 5. The germline V gene has CDR1 SNHLY and CDR2 FYNNEI. The CDR3 loop spans 14 amino acids. The CDR3 DNA reads as TGTGCCAGCAGTTGGCAGGGGGAAACAGATACGCAGTATTTT. The encoded protein is CASSWQGETDTQYF.